This TCR beta chain was documented in a study of T cell repertoires in cytomegalovirus infection. In the study overall: Matching HLA type, along with CMV infection, was indicated by public TCR beta signatures.

Concerning this clonotype: Its antigen is unidentified.

Each CDR3 protein is one row after TCRdb ran MiXCR on the reads. This repertoire shows around 130,000 distinct CDR3 sequences, 20% to 30% found once; its top ten account for 34%. The V and J ends lost 3 bases and 3 bases respectively, with 12 bases between them. The germline gives CDR1 SQVTM, CDR2 ANQGSEA. This CDR3 is 14 amino acids long. Study-wide findings and caveats: The study found HLA-C-restricted CMV-specific TCR beta clonotypes dominating the ex vivo response. Frequencies of public TCR beta families were cumulated, and this identified carriers of CMV plus the relevant HLA.

This chain joins TRBV29-1 and TRBJ2-1, with a possible D match to TRBD2 (7 bases). Sequenced: PBMCs, sequenced either directly or after in vitro stimulation (not recorded which). The source is a human donor in good health (CMV status not recorded). Some clones in this sample may be carry-over from other donors' samples. The CDR3 here is CSVDGGGSYNEQFF. Written as DNA, the CDR3 is TGCAGCGTTGACGGGGGCGGGAGCTACAATGAGCAGTTCTTC.